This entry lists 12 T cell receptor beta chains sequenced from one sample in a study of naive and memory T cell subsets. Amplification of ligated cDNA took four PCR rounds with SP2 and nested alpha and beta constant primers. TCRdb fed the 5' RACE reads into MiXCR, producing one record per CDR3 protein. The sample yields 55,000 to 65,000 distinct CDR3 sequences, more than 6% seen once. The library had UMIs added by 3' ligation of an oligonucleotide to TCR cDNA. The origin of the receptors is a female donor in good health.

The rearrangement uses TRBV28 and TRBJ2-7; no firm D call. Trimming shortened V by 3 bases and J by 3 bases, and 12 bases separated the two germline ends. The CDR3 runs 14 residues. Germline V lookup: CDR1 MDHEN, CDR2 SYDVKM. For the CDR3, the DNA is TGTGCCAGCAGTTTTAACGGACGAGGCTACGAGCAGTACTTC. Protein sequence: CASSFNGRGYEQYF.

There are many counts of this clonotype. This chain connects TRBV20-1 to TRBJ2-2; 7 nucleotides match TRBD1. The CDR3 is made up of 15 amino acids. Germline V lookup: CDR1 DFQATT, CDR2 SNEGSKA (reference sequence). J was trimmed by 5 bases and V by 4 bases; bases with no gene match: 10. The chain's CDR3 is CSATHRGDRTGELFF. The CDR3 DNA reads TGCAGTGCTACACACAGGGGTGATCGGACCGGGGAGCTGTTTTTT.

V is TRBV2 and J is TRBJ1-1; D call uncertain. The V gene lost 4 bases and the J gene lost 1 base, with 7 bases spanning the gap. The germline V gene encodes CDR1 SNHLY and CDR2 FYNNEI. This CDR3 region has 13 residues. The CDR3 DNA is TGTGCCAGCAGTGTCGGGCAGAACACTGAAGCTTTCTTT. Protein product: CASSVGQNTEAFF. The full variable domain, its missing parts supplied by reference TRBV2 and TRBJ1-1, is EPEVTQTPSHQVTQMGQEVILRCVPISNHLYFYWYRQILGQKVEFLVSFYNNEISEKSEIFDDQFSVERPDGSNFTLKIRSTKLEDSAMYFCASSVGQNTEAFFGQGTRLTVV.

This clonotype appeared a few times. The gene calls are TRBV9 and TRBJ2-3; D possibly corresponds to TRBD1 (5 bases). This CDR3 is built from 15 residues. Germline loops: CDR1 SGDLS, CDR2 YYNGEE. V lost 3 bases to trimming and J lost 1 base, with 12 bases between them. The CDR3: CASSGTKRGTDTQYF. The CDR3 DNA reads TGTGCCAGCAGCGGGACAAAACGGGGCACAGATACGCAGTATTTT.

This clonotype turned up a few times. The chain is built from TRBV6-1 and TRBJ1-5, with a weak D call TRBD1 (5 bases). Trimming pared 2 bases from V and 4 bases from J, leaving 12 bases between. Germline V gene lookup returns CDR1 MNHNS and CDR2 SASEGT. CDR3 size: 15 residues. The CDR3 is CASSESAGYNQPQHF. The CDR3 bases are TGTGCCAGCAGTGAATCGGCAGGGTATAATCAGCCCCAGCATTTT.

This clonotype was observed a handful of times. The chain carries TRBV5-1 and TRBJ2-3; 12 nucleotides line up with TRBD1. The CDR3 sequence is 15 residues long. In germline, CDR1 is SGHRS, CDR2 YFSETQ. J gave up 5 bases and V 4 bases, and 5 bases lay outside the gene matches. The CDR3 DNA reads TGCGCCAGCAGCCTGGGACAGGGGGCAGGAGATACGCAGTATTTT. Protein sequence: CASSLGQGAGDTQYF.

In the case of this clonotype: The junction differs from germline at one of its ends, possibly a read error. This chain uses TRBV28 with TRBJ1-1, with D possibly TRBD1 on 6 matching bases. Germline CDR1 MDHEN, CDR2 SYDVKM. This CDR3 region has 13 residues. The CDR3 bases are TGTGCCTGTTTTCCCGGGACACGGACTGGAGCTTTCTTT. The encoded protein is CACFPGTRTGAFF. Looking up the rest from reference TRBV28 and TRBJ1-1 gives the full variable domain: DVKVTQSSRYLVKRTGEKVFLECVQDMDHENMFWYRQDPGLGLRLIYFSYDVKMKEKGDIPEGYSVSREKKERFSLILESASTNQTSMYLCACFPGTRTGAFFGQGTRLTVV.

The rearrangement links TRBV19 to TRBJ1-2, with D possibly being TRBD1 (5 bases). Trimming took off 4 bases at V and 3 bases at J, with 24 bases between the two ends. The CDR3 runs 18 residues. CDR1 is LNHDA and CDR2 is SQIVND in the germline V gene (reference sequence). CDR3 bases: TGTGCCAGTAGTAGCCTTCGTTCCGGAGGCAAGGGGTACTATGGCTACACCTTC. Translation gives CASSSLRSGGKGYYGYTF.

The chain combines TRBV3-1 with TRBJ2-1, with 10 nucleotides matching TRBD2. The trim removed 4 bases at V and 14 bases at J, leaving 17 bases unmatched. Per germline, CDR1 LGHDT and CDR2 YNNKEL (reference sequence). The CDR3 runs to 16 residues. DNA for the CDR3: TGTGCCAGCAGCCCACCTCCGCTAGCGGGAGTCCGGGTGAAGTTCTTC. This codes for CASSPPPLAGVRVKFF.

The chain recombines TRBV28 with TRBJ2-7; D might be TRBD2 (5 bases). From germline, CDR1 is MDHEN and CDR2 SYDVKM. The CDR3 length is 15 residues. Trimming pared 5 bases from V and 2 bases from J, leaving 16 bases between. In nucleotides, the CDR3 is TGTGCCAGCAGTCCCAACTGGGAGAGGGCCTACGAGCAGTACTTC. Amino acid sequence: CASSPNWERAYEQYF.

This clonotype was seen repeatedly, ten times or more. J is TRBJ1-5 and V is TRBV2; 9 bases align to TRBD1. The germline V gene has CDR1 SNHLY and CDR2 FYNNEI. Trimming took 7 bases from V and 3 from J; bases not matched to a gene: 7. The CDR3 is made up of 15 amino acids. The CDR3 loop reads CASNAGTGPNQPQHF. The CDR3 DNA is TGTGCCAGCAATGCCGGGACAGGGCCCAATCAGCCCCAGCATTTT.

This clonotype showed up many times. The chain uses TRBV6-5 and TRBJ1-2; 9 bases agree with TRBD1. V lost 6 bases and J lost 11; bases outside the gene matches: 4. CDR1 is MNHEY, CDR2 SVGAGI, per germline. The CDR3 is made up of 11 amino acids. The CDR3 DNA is TGTGCCAGCAGCAATGGACAGGGGTACACCTTC. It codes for CASSNGQGYTF.